A single sample gave rise to the 20 T cell receptor beta chains below, sequenced in a study of T cell responses to AZD1222 COVID-19 vaccine. Only in-frame clones appear in the TCRdb table, and some are missing; sequencing was by immunoSEQ multiplex PCR. The data hold about 80,000 clones, with around 93% observed a single time. The sequencing here drew on peripheral blood, taken 28 days after the second AZD1222 dose. The receptors here all came from an adult who received the AZD1222 COVID-19 vaccine.

A few counts support this clone. This chain links TRBV19 with TRBJ2-3; the D call may be TRBD1 or TRBD2 (5 bases each). Germline V lookup: CDR1 LNHDA, CDR2 SQIVND (reference sequence). The CDR3 sequence is 11 residues long. Trimming pared 10 bases from V and 6 bases from J, leaving 11 bases between. The CDR3 coding sequence is TGTGCCACCCGGGGCGGCGATACGCAGTATTTT. Encoded protein: CATRGGDTQYF. Supplemented by reference TRBV19 and TRBJ2-3, the full variable domain reads DGGITQSPKYLFRKEGQNVTLSCEQNLNHDAMYWYRQDPGQGLRLIYYSQIVNDFQKGDIAEGYSVSREKKESFPLTVTSAQKNPTAFYLCATRGGDTQYFGPGTRLTVL.

The chain has TRBV2 and TRBJ1-2; D is ambiguous. Germline CDR1 reads SNHLY; CDR2 reads FYNNEI. The CDR3 spans 12 residues. V was clipped by 4 bases and J by 8 bases, with 11 bases between them. The CDR3 protein is CASSVRMGGYTF. Here the CDR3 DNA reads TGTGCCAGCAGTGTCCGCATGGGAGGCTACACCTTC.

V usage is TRBV9 and J usage is TRBJ2-1, with D tentatively TRBD2 (6 bases). V was pared by 0 bases and J by 2 bases, with 9 bases between. Looked up from germline, CDR1 is SGDLS and CDR2 is YYNGEE. The CDR3 length is 15 residues. The CDR3 reads CASSVGAGTYNEQFF. The CDR3 DNA sequence: TGTGCCAGCAGCGTAGGAGCGGGCACCTACAATGAGCAGTTCTTC.

This clone was seen once. The chain carries TRBV6-2 or TRBV6-3 and TRBJ2-5; D unclear. The V end lost 6 bases, the J end lost 8 bases, and 16 bases lay between the germline ends. CDR1 and CDR2 (germline): MNHEY, SVGEGT. This CDR3 region has 13 residues. CDR3 DNA sequence: TGTGCCAGCAGCAAACCCCTCCAAGGAACCCAGTACTTC. This sequence encodes CASSKPLQGTQYF.

The chain carries TRBV2 and TRBJ1-1; D is ambiguous. The germline CDR1 and CDR2 sequences are SNHLY and FYNNEI. The CDR3 length is 14 residues. With 3 bases removed from V and 2 bases from J, the gap between germline ends came to 10 bases. DNA of the CDR3: TGTGCCAGCAGTGATTGGCAGCTCAACACTGAAGCTTTCTTT. Protein: CASSDWQLNTEAFF.

The rearrangement uses TRBV28 and TRBJ2-1; TRBD2 matches at 8 bases. CDR1 is MDHEN, CDR2 SYDVKM, per germline. The CDR3 is made up of 16 amino acids. V dropped 5 bases and J dropped 9; count of bases not matched to a gene: 15. The CDR3 sequence: CASSRLGSGSVAEQFF. The CDR3 DNA reads as TGTGCCAGCAGTCGGCTGGGGAGCGGGAGCGTTGCTGAGCAGTTCTTC.

This chain links TRBV21-1 with TRBJ2-7; the table's D gene call, TRBD2, was not cross checked with the DNA. TRBV21-1 is flagged as a pseudogene. The length of the CDR3 is 14 residues. In DNA form, the CDR3 reads TGTGCCAGCAGCAGACCGGGACTCCCTTACGAGCAGTACTTC. As protein: CASSRPGLPYEQYF.

The V call is TRBV9, the J call TRBJ2-3, with 9 positions matching TRBD1. Germline values: CDR1 SGDLS, CDR2 YYNGEE. The CDR3 covers 18 residues. The V segment lost 2 bases and the J segment 4 bases; nucleotides outside the gene matches: 14. CDR3 in amino acids: CASSVAPSPGTGPDTQYF. Written as DNA, the CDR3 is TGTGCCAGCAGCGTCGCCCCGTCTCCCGGGACAGGGCCAGATACGCAGTATTTT.

This chain connects TRBV7-3 to TRBJ2-1; a weak D match, TRBD2 (6 bases). CDR3 size: 20 residues. CDR1 and CDR2 (germline): SGHTA, FQGTGA. The V end was cut by 1 base, the J end by 0 bases, with 22 bases between. DNA for the CDR3: TGTGCCAGCAGCTTAATCGCCCGAGGGCGGGACCCGAGCTCCTACAATGAGCAGTTCTTC. As protein: CASSLIARGRDPSSYNEQFF.

The chain uses TRBV30 and TRBJ2-2, with 13 bases lining up with TRBD2. CDR1 is GTSNPN, CDR2 SVGIG, per germline (reference sequence). The CDR3 sequence is 16 residues long. Trimming cost V 3 bases and J 8 bases; bases outside gene matches: 9. In nucleotides, the CDR3 is TGTGCCTGGAGGGAGACTAGCGGGAGGAGTAGGGGGGAGCTGTTTTTT. Translated, it gives CAWRETSGRSRGELFF.

The CDR3 sequence is CASSSPGSGAYEQYF. As DNA, the CDR3 is TGTGCCAGCAGTTCCCCTGGCAGCGGAGCCTACGAGCAGTACTTC. The J gene is TRBJ2-7, the V gene TRBV28; TRBD2 might be the D (5 bases). The CDR3 extends over 15 amino acids. CDR1 MDHEN and CDR2 SYDVKM come from the germline V gene. Trimming cost V 4 bases and J 2 bases, with 15 bases left between them. The full variable domain, with the rest looked up from reference TRBV28 and TRBJ2-7, is DVKVTQSSRYLVKRTGEKVFLECVQDMDHENMFWYRQDPGLGLRLIYFSYDVKMKEKGDIPEGYSVSREKKERFSLILESASTNQTSMYLCASSSPGSGAYEQYFGPGTRLTVT.

The chain combines TRBV2 with TRBJ1-6, with D unresolved. V gave up 6 bases and J gave up 10 bases, with 7 bases separating them. Germline-derived CDR1 and CDR2 are SNHLY and FYNNEI. CDR3 length equals 11 residues. Here the CDR3 reads CASRVQSPLHF. In nucleotides, the CDR3 is TGTGCCAGCAGGGTCCAGTCACCCCTCCACTTT.

This clone was found once. V and J are TRBV15 and TRBJ2-2, with 8 bases lining up with TRBD2. The CDR3 consists of 17 residues. The V gene end was trimmed by 0 bases and the J gene end by 2 bases; junction bases not matched to a gene: 5. The germline V gene encodes CDR1 LNHNV and CDR2 YYDKDF (reference sequence). The CDR3 DNA follows: TGTGCCACCAGCAGAGAGGCGGGAGGCCGAAACACCGGGGAGCTGTTTTTT. The encoded protein is CATSREAGGRNTGELFF.

The V and J genes are TRBV5-1 and TRBJ2-7; 7 positions agree with TRBD2. This CDR3 has 14 residues. The germline CDR1 and CDR2 sequences are SGHRS and YFSETQ. The ends lost 0 bases at V and 5 bases at J; junction bases unmatched: 5. The CDR3 protein is CASSLGREIHEQYF. The CDR3 coding sequence is TGCGCCAGCAGCTTGGGGCGGGAGATCCACGAGCAGTACTTC.

The chain links TRBV6-4 to TRBJ1-2; D unresolved. Germline V gives CDR1 MRHNA, CDR2 SNTAGT. This CDR3 spans 13 amino acids. V shed 2 bases and J shed 8 bases, with 12 bases lying between them. The CDR3 region is CASSDGPTEGYTF. The DNA of the CDR3 is TGTGCCAGCAGTGACGGGCCCACCGAGGGCTACACCTTC.

This chain links TRBV5-8 with TRBJ2-7, with D unresolved. V was pared by 3 bases and J by 7 bases, with 11 bases between. The V gene's germline CDR1 is SGHTS and CDR2 YDEGEE. CDR3 length equals 12 residues. The CDR3 reads CASSSKTQEQYF. The DNA of the CDR3 is TGTGCCAGCAGCTCCAAGACACAGGAGCAGTACTTC. Based on the CDR3 plus reference TRBV5-8 and TRBJ2-7, the full variable domain is EAGVTQSPTHLIKTRGQQATLRCSPISGHTSVYWYQQALGLGLQFLLWYDEGEERNRGNFPPRFSGRQFPNYSSELNVNALELEDSALYLCASSSKTQEQYFGPGTRLTVT.

The chain uses TRBV18 and TRBJ1-2, with TRBD1 matching over 8 bases. Germline values: CDR1 KGHSH, CDR2 LQKENI. This CDR3 is 14 amino acids long. J gave up 8 bases and V 0 bases, and 5 bases lay outside the gene matches. The DNA for the CDR3 is TGTGCCAGCTCACCACCGGGACAGGAGATCGGCTACACCTTC. Amino acids: CASSPPGQEIGYTF. The entire variable domain, with the rest obtained from reference TRBV18 and TRBJ1-2, is as follows: NAGVMQNPRHLVRRRGQEARLRCSPMKGHSHVYWYRQLPEEGLKFMVYLQKENIIDESGMPKERFSAEFPKEGPSILRIQQVVRGDSAAYFCASSPPGQEIGYTFGSGTRLTVV.

This clone was detected only a few times. This rearrangement joins TRBV24-1 to TRBJ2-5; 9 bases are shared with TRBD1. The germline V gene has CDR1 KGHDR and CDR2 SFDVKD. The CDR3 runs 13 residues. The V gene end was trimmed by 12 bases and the J gene end by 0 bases; junction bases not matched to a gene: 4. The CDR3 here is CAAGQGHQETQYF. The CDR3, as DNA: TGTGCCGCGGGACAGGGTCACCAAGAGACCCAGTACTTC.

The table lists this clone with a count of one. This chain connects TRBV3-1 (or the pseudogene TRBV3-2) to TRBJ2-3, with TRBD2 matching 11 bases. The CDR3 loop spans 15 amino acids. V lost 4 bases and J lost 3; bases outside the gene matches: 3. Germline loops: CDR1 LGHDT, CDR2 YNNKEL (reference sequence). The CDR3 region is CASSLRLAGTDTQYF. In DNA, the CDR3 is TGTGCCAGCAGCCTCCGACTAGCGGGGACAGATACGCAGTATTTT.

The CDR3 DNA sequence: TGTGCCAGCAGCACGGGACTCACGAAAAACATTCAGTACTTC. Protein sequence: CASSTGLTKNIQYF. The chain joins TRBV7-2 to TRBJ2-4; D is perhaps TRBD2 (6 bases). V was trimmed by 5 bases and J by 4 bases, leaving 12 bases between them. The CDR3 spans 14 residues. Germline CDR1 and CDR2: SGHTA and FQGNSA.